The sequence of this T cell receptor (beta chain) was determined in a study of B cell selection in AIRE deficiency (dated by TCRdb to the late 2010s). Regarding the research as a whole: TCRbeta repertoires of sorted blood CD4+ conventional T cells and regulatory T cells were compared between AIRE-deficient patients and healthy controls. The TCR-sequenced cohort comprised five AIRE-deficient APECED patients and five healthy control donors.

V has 4 bases trimmed and J has 2 bases trimmed; junction bases matching no gene number 1. The CDR3 runs 15 amino acids, cysteine and phenylalanine included. Here the CDR3 DNA is all that survives: 45 bases in frame from base 1. CDR1 and CDR2, per the germline V gene, are MDHEN and SYDVKM. The immunoSEQ platform was used for TCRbeta chain sequencing. Processing in the source paper ran as follows. When conventional T cell repertoires were pooled, patients gave 110,000 or so distinct in-frame TCRbeta sequences, while healthy donors gave some 150,000. Treg TCRbeta sequences found in two or more individuals were defined as public, and these public Treg TCRbeta sequences were then searched for in Tconv repertoires. Group differences were tested with Mann-Whitney U tests and Bonferroni-Dunn correction in GraphPad Prism 7.03. The immuneACCESS repertoire file appears here via TCRdb, limited to in-frame rearrangements. These files lack a portion of the clones; in checked studies, under half of the deficit traces to unresolved V genes, and the cause of the others is not known. The V and J calls and clone size were taken over from that table, and D and trimming were inferred from the DNA. The sample table lists about 24,000 clones, about 96% of them with a count of one. The ten most abundant clones make up approximately 0.2% of the sample.

CD4+CD127+ cells were sorted as the conventional CD4 T cell population. Control samples were obtained from healthy donors who were not related to the patients. Sorting of Tconv and Treg cells intended for TCRbeta sequencing was performed on a FACSAria flow cytometer. The sorted cells went into 5-ml round-bottom polystyrene tubes, and the dry cell pellets were then frozen at -80 degrees C until sequencing. Note on this clone: Its specific antigen is unknown. There are no base qualities to consult, and no much larger clone falls within one base.

On the study overall, not on this receptor specifically: Only TCRbeta chains were sequenced, and roughly 40% of shared healthy-donor Treg sequences were also present in healthy Tconv cells, possibly due to differing TCRalpha chains. Tconv and Treg cells from AIRE-deficient patients showed TCRBV gene usage, CDR3 length and TCR diversity similar to those of healthy donors. Among around 4,000 shared Treg TCRbeta sequences, more than 30% were found to be shared only among healthy donors and approximately 9.3% only among patients, suggesting that Treg selection is less efficient in the absence of AIRE. CDR3s were shorter in shared Treg sequences, reflecting a bias toward rearrangements that have few non-templated nucleotide insertions. Approximately 33% of the Treg TCRbeta sequences shared among healthy donors turned up in patient Tconv cells, suggesting that Treg-biased clones are diverted into the Tconv compartment.

This sequence was found in a human donor in good health. The sequenced material came from CD4+CD127+ conventional T cells sorted from PBMCs. Recombination connected TRBV28 to TRBJ2-1; the junction holds 11 bases that match TRBD2. The sequence in DNA is TGTGCCAGCAGTTCTAGCGGGAGGACCTACAATGAGCAGTTCTTC. Its amino acids are CASSSSGRTYNEQFF.